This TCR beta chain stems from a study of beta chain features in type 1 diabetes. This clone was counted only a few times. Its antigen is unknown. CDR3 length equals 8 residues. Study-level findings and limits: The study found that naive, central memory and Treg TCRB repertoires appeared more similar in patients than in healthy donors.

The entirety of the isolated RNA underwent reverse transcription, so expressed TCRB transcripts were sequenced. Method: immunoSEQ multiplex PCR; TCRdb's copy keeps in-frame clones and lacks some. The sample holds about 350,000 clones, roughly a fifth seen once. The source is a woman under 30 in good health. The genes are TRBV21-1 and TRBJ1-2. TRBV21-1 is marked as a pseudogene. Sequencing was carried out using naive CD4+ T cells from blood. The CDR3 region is CTHGGYTF. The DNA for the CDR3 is TGTACCCACGGTGGCTACACCTTC.